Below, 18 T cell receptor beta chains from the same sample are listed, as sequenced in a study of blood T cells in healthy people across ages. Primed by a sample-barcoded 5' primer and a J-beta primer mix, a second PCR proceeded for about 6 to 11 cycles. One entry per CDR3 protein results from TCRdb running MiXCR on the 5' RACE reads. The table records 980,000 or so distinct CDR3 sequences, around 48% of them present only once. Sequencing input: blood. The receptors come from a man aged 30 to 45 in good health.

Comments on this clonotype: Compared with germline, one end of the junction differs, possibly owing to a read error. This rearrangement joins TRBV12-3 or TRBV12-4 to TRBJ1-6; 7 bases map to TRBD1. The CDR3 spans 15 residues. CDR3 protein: CDSSLTGLMVSPLHF. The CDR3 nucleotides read TGTGACAGCAGTTTGACAGGGTTGATGGTTTCACCCCTCCACTTT.

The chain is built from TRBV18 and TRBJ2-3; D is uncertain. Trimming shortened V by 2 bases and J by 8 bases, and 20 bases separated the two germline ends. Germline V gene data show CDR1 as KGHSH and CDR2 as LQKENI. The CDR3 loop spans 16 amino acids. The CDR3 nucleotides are TGTGCCAGCTCACCAAGATCCTCCGACGGTGGCGGTACGCAGTATTTT. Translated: CASSPRSSDGGGTQYF.

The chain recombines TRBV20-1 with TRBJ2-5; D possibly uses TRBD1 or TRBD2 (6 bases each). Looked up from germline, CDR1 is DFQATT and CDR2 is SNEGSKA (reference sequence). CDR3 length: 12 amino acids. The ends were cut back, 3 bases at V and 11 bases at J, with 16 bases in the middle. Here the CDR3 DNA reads TGCAGTGCTAGTAAGGGGGGTATTGAGCAGTACTTC. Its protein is CSASKGGIEQYF.

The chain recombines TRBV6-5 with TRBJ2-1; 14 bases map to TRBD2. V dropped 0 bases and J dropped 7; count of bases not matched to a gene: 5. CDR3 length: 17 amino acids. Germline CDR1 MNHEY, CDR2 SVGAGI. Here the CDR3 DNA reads TGTGCCAGCAGTTACTCCGGGACTAGCGGGGGTGAAAATGAGCAGTTCTTC. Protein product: CASSYSGTSGGENEQFF.

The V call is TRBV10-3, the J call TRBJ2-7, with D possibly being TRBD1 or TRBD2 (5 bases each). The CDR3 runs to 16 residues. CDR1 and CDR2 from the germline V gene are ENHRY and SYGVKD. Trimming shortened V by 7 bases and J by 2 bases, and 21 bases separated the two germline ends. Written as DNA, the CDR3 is TGTGCCATCAATGGAGACGAGGGGACCCCCCCCTACGAGCAGTACTTC. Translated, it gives CAINGDEGTPPYEQYF.

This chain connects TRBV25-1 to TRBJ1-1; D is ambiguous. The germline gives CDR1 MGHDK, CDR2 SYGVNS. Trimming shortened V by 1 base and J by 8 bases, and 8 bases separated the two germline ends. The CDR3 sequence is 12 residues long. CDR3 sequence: CASSEWGGEAFF. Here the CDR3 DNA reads TGTGCCAGCAGTGAATGGGGTGGGGAAGCTTTCTTT.

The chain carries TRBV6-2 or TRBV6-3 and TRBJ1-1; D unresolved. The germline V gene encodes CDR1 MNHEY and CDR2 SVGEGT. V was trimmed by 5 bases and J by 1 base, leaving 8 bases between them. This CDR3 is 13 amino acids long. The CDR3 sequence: CASSLQWNTEAFF. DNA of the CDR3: TGTGCCAGCAGTCTCCAATGGAACACTGAAGCTTTCTTT.

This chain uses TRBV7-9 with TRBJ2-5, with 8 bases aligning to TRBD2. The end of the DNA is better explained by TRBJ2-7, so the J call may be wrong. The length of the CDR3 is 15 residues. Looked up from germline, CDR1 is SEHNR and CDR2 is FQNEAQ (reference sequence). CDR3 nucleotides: TGTGCCAGCAGCTTATTGAGCGGGAGCACCTACGAGCAGTACTTC. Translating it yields CASSLLSGSTYEQYF.

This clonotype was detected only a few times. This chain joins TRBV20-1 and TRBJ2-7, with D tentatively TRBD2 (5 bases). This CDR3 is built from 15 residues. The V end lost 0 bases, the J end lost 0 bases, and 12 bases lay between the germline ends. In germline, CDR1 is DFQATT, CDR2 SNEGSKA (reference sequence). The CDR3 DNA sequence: TGCAGTGCTAGAGATGGGCGGGTTAGCTCCTACGAGCAGTACTTC. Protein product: CSARDGRVSSYEQYF.

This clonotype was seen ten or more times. The CDR3 sequence: CASSLGQPQHF. The CDR3 DNA sequence: TGTGCCAGCAGTTTAGGCCAGCCCCAGCATTTT. The chain has TRBV12-3 or TRBV12-4 and TRBJ1-5; unclear D gene. V lost 1 base to trimming and J lost 7 bases, with 2 bases between them. The CDR3 totals 11 residues.

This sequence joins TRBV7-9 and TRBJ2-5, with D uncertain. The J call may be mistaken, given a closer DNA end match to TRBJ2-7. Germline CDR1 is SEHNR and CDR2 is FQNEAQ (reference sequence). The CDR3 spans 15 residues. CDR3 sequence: CASSLGAGKYYEQYF. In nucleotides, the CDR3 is TGTGCCAGCAGCTTAGGGGCAGGAAAGTATTACGAGCAGTACTTC.

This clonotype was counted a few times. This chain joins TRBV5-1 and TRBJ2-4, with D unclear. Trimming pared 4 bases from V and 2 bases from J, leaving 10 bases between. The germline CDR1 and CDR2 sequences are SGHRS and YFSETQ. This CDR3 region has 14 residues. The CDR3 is CASSVSTTKNIQYF. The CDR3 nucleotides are TGCGCCAGCAGCGTGTCCACAACCAAAAACATTCAGTACTTC.

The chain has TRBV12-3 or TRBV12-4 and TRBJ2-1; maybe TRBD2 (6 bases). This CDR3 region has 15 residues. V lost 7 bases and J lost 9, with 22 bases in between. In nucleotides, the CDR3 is TGTGCCAGCACAACACACGGGGACCCGGAGGGTGAGCAGTTCTTC. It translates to CASTTHGDPEGEQFF.

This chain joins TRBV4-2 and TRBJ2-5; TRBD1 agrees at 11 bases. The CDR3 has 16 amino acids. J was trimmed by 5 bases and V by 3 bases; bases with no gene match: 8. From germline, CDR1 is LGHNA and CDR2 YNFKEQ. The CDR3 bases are TGTGCCAGCAGCCATGCAGGACAGGGGGCGGTGGAGACCCAGTACTTC. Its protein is CASSHAGQGAVETQYF.

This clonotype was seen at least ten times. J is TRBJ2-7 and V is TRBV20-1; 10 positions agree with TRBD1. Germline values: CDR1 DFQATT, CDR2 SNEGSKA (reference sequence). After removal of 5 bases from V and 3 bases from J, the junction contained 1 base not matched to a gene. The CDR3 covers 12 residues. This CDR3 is CSARTGGYEQYF. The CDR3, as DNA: TGCAGTGCTCGGACAGGGGGCTACGAGCAGTACTTC.

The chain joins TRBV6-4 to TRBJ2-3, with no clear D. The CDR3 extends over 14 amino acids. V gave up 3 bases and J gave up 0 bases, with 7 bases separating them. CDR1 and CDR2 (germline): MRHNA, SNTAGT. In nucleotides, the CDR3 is TGTGCCAGCAGTGAGCTGCACAGCACAGATACGCAGTATTTT. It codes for CASSELHSTDTQYF.

The CDR3 loop reads CASSPPGTVSYEQYF. The CDR3 DNA follows: TGTGCCAGCTCACCACCAGGGACGGTCTCCTACGAGCAGTACTTC. The chain recombines TRBV18 with TRBJ2-7, with D perhaps assigned TRBD1 or TRBD2 (5 bases each). Trimming stripped 0 bases from V and 0 bases from J, with 9 bases between. The CDR3 runs 15 residues. Per the germline V gene, CDR1 is KGHSH and CDR2 is LQKENI.

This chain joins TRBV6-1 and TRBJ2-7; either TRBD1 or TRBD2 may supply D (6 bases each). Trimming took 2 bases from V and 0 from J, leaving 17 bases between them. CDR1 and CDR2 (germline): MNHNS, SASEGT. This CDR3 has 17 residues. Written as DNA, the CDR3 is TGTGCCAGCAGTGAAAGGGGCCGGGGGCGGAACTCCTACGAGCAGTACTTC. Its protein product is CASSERGRGRNSYEQYF.